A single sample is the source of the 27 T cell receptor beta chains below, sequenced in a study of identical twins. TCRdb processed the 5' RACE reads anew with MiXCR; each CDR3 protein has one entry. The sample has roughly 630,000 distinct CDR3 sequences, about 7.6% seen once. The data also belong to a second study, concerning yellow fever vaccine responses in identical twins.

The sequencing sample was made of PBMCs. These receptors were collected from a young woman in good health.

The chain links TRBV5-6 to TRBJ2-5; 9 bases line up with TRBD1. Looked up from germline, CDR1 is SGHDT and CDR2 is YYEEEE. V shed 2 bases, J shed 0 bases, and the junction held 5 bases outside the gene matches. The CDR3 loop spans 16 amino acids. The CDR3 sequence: CASSFRTGAYQETQYF. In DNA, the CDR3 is TGTGCCAGCAGCTTTAGGACAGGGGCGTACCAAGAGACCCAGTACTTC.

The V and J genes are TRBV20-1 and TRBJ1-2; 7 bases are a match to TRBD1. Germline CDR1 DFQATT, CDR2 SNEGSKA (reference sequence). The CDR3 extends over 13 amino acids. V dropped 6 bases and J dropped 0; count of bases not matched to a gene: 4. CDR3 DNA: TGCAGTGCAGGACAGGCGACTAACTATGGCTACACCTTC. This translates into CSAGQATNYGYTF.

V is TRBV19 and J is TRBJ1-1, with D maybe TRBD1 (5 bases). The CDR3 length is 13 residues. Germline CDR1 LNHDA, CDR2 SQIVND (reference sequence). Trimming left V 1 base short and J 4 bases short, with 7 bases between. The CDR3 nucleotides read TGTGCCAGTAGTATAGTTGGGGGCACTGAAGCTTTCTTT. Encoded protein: CASSIVGGTEAFF. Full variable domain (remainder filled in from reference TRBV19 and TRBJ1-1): DGGITQSPKYLFRKEGQNVTLSCEQNLNHDAMYWYRQDPGQGLRLIYYSQIVNDFQKGDIAEGYSVSREKKESFPLTVTSAQKNPTAFYLCASSIVGGTEAFFGQGTRLTVV.

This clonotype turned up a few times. CDR3 sequence reads: CSVERIAGGRDGSDTQYF. In DNA, the CDR3 is TGCAGCGTTGAAAGAATAGCGGGAGGGCGTGACGGCTCAGATACGCAGTATTTT. The chain couples TRBV29-1 to TRBJ2-3; TRBD2 matches at 11 bases. Germline CDR1 reads SQVTM; CDR2 reads ANQGSEA. Trimming took 2 bases from V and 4 from J; bases not matched to a gene: 14. This CDR3 comprises 18 residues.

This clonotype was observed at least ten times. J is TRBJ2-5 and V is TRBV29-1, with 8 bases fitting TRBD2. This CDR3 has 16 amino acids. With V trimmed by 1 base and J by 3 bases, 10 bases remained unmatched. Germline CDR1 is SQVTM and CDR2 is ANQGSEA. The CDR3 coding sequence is TGCAGCGTTGAAGGTTCGGTTAGCGGGACTAAAGAGACCCAGTACTTC. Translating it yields CSVEGSVSGTKETQYF.

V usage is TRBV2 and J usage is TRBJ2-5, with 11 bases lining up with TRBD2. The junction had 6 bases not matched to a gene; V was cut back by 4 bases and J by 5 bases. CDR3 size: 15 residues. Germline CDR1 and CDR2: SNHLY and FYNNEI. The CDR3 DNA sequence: TGTGCCAGCAGTGTGACTAGCGGGGTCGGCGAGACCCAGTACTTC. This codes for CASSVTSGVGETQYF.

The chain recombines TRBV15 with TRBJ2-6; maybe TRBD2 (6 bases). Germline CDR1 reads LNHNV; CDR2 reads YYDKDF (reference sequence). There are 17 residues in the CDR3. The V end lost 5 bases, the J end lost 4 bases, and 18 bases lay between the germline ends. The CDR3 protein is CATSPRLGSRGANVLTF. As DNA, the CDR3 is TGTGCCACCAGCCCCCGACTAGGTTCGAGAGGGGCCAACGTCCTGACTTTC.

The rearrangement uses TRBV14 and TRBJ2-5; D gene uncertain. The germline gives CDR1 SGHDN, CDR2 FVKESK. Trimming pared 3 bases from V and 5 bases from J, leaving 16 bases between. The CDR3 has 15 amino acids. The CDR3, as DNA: TGTGCCAGCAGCCAGACAAGGATTGTGGCGGAGACCCAGTACTTC. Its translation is CASSQTRIVAETQYF.

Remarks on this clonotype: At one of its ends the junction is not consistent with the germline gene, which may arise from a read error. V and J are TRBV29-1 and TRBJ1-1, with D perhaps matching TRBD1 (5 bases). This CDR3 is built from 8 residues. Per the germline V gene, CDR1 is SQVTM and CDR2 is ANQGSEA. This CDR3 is CSVAGYRF. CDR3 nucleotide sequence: TGCAGCGTTGCAGGGTACCGCTTT. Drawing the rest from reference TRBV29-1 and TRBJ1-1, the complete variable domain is SAVISQKPSRDICQRGTSLTIQCQVDSQVTMMFWYRQQPGQSLTLIATANQGSEATYESGFVIDKFPISRPNLTFSTLTVSNMSPEDSSIYLCSVAGYRFGQGTRLTVV.

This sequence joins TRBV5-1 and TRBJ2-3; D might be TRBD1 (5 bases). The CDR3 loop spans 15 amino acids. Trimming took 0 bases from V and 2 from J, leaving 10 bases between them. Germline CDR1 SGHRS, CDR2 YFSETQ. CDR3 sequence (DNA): TGCGCCAGCAGCTTGGCCACAGGCCTCACAGATACGCAGTATTTT. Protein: CASSLATGLTDTQYF.

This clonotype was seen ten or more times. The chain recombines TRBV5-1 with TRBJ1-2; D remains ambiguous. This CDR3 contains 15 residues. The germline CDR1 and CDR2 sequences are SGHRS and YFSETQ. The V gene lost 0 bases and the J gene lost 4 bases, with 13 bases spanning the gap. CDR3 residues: CASSLARGAVYGYTF. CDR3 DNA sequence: TGCGCCAGCAGCTTGGCCCGCGGCGCAGTCTATGGCTACACCTTC.

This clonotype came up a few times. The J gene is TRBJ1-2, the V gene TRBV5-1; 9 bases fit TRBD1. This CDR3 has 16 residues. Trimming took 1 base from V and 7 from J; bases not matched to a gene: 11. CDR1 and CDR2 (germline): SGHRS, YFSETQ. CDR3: CASSLWSGQGSSGYTF. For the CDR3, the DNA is TGCGCCAGCAGCTTGTGGTCAGGACAGGGGTCCTCTGGCTACACCTTC.

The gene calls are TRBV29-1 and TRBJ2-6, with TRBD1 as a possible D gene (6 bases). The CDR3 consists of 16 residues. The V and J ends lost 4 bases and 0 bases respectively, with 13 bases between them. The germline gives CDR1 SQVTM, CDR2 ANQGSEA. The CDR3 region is CSVVWTAGSGANVLTF. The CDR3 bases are TGCAGCGTTGTATGGACAGCCGGCTCTGGGGCCAACGTCCTGACTTTC.

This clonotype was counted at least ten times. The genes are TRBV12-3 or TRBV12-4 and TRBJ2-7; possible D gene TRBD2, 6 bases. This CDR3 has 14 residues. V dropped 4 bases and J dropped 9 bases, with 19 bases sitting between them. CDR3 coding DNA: TGTGCCAGCAGTTCCTGGGACTTCAGGGAGGCGCAGTACTTC. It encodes CASSSWDFREAQYF.

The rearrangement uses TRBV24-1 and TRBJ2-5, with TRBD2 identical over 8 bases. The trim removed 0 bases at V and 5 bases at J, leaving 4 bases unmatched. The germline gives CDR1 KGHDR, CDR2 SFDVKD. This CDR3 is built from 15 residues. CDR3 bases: TGTGCCACCAGTGATTTGTTAGCGGGATATGAGACCCAGTACTTC. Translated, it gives CATSDLLAGYETQYF.

CDR3 sequence reads: CATTPGPRSEAFF. As DNA, the CDR3 is TGTGCCACCACCCCCGGACCGAGATCTGAAGCTTTCTTT. V usage is TRBV10-3 and J usage is TRBJ1-1, with D unresolved. CDR1 and CDR2 (germline): ENHRY, SYGVKD. V gave up 10 bases and J gave up 6 bases, with 18 bases separating them. This CDR3 region has 13 residues.

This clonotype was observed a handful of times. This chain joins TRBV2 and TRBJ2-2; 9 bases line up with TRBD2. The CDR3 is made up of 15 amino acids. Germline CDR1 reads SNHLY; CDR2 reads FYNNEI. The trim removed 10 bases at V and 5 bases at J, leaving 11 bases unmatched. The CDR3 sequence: CATEASGIGTGELFF. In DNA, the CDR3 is TGTGCCACCGAAGCTAGCGGGATAGGTACCGGGGAGCTGTTTTTT.

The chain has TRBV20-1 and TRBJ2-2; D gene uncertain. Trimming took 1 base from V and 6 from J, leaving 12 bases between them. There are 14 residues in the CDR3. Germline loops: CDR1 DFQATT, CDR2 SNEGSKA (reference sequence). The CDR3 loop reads CSARGQEKAGELFF. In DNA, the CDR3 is TGCAGTGCTAGAGGGCAGGAAAAGGCCGGGGAGCTGTTTTTT.

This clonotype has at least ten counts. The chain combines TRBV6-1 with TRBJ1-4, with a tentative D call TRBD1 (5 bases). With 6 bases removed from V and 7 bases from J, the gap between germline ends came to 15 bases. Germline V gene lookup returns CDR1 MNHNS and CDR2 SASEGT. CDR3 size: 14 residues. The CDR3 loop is CASRTQGRGEKLFF. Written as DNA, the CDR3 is TGTGCCAGCAGGACTCAGGGAAGAGGTGAAAAACTGTTTTTT.

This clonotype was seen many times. The CDR3 DNA reads as TGTGCCAGCAGCCTCGTGGTAAACACTGAAGCTTTCTTT. It translates to CASSLVVNTEAFF. This rearrangement joins TRBV7-9 to TRBJ1-1; D uncertain. This CDR3 has 13 residues. Trimming cost V 5 bases and J 2 bases, with 9 bases left between them. The germline V gene has CDR1 SEHNR and CDR2 FQNEAQ (reference sequence).

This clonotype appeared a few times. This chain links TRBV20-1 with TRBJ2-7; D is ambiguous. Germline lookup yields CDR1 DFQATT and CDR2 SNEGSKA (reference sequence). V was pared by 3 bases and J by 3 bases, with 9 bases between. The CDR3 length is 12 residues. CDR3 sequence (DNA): TGCAGTGCTAGGTGGAGTGGCTACGAGCAGTACTTC. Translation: CSARWSGYEQYF.

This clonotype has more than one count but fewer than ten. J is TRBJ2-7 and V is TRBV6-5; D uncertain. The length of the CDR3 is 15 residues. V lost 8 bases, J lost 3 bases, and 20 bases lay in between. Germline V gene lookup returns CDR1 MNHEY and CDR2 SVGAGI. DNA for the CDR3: TGTGCCAGCCGATACTCCTCCCATTCCAACTACGAGCAGTACGTC. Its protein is CASRYSSHSNYEQYV.

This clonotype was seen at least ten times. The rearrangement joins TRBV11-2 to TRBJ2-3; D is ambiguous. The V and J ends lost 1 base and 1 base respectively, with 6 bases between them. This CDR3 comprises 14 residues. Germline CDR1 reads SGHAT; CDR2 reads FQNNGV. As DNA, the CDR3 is TGTGCCAGCAGCTTAGGACGTCGCACAGATACGCAGTATTTT. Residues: CASSLGRRTDTQYF. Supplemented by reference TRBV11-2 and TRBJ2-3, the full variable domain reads EAGVAQSPRYKIIEKRQSVAFWCNPISGHATLYWYQQILGQGPKLLIQFQNNGVVDDSQLPKDRFSAERLKGVDSTLKIQPAKLEDSAVYLCASSLGRRTDTQYFGPGTRLTVL.

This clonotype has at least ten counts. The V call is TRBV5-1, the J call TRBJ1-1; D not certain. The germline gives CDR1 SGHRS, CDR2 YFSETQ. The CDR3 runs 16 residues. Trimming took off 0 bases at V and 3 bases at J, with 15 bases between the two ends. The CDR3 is CASSLGPGGRDTEAFF. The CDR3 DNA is TGCGCCAGCAGCTTGGGCCCGGGAGGTCGGGACACTGAAGCTTTCTTT. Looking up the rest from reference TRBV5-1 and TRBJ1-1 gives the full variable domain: KAGVTQTPRYLIKTRGQQVTLSCSPISGHRSVSWYQQTPGQGLQFLFEYFSETQRNKGNFPGRFSGRQFSNSRSEMNVSTLELGDSALYLCASSLGPGGRDTEAFFGQGTRLTVV.

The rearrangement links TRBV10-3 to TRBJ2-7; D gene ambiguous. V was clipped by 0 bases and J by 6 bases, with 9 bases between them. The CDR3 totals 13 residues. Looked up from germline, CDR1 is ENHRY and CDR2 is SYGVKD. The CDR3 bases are TGTGCCATCAGTGAGTCGGGTATTTCCGAGCAGTACTTC. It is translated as CAISESGISEQYF.

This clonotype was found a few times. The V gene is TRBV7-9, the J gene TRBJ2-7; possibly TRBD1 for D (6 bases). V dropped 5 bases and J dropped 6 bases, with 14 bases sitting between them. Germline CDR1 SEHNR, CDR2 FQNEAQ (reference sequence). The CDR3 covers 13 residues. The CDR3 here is CASSVGQRTEQYF. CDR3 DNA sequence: TGTGCCAGCAGCGTAGGACAGAGGACCGAGCAGTACTTC. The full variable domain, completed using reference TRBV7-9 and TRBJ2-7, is DTGVSQNPRHKITKRGQNVTFRCDPISEHNRLYWYRQTLGQGPEFLTYFQNEAQLEKSRLLSDRFSAERPKGSFSTLEIQRTEQGDSAMYLCASSVGQRTEQYFGPGTRLTVT.

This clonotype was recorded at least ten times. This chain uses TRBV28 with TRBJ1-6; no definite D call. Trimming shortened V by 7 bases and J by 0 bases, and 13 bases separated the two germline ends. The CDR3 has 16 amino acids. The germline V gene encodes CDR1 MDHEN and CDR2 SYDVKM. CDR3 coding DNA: TGTGCCAGCACCCGGCGCAGCAGCTCCTATAATTCACCCCTCCACTTT. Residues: CASTRRSSSYNSPLHF.